Listed below are T cell receptor beta chains from one sample, sequenced in a study of T cells in Graves' hyperthyroidism and ophthalmopathy. TCRdb passed the multiplex PCR reads through MiXCR, listing each CDR3 protein once. The top ten clones hold around a third of a sample with about 350,000 distinct CDR3 sequences, about 15% of them seen once. Specimen: blood. The receptors stem from a woman aged 30 to 39 with Graves' hyperthyroidism that later progressed to Graves' ophthalmopathy. Both conserved end residues are part of each CDR3. The D gene is left open where the match is weak.

d_call,v_call,j_call,cdr3_aa
NA,TRBV27,TRBJ2-5,CASSLGYGAGETQYF
NA,TRBV4-1,TRBJ2-7,CASSQSYGSYEQYF
NA,TRBV20-1,TRBJ1-5,CSAARLSNQPQHF
TRBD1,TRBV7-8,TRBJ1-2,CASSVTTGAYGYTF
NA,TRBV28,TRBJ2-7,CASERAEVTYEQYF
NA,TRBV5-1,TRBJ1-3,CASSLGVGKQRNTIYF
NA,TRBV11-2,TRBJ1-1,CASSSHRGPNTEAFF
NA,TRBV4-2,TRBJ2-2,CASSQENGNGELFF
TRBD1,TRBV20-1,TRBJ2-1,CSARPSGTGWSGEQFF
NA,TRBV5-4,TRBJ2-3,CASSLFETSTDTQYF
NA,TRBV10-2,TRBJ1-1,CASSESRPPTFF
TRBD2,TRBV20-1,TRBJ2-3,CSALYSGTSGGGGTDTQYF
NA,TRBV19,TRBJ1-4,CASSARFATNEKLFF
NA,TRBV4-2,TRBJ2-3,CASSQVSSGVSTDTQYF
NA,TRBV28,TRBJ1-2,CASTQVPGRRDYGYTF
NA,TRBV27,TRBJ2-7,CASSSTGTKVEQYF
NA,TRBV24-1,TRBJ2-2,CATSDPSYPTGELFF
NA,TRBV10-3,TRBJ1-2,CAISESGSGPHGYTF
NA,TRBV15,TRBJ1-4,CATSTSRGSNEKLFF
NA,TRBV20-1,TRBJ1-1,CSARDLENTEAFF
NA,TRBV19,TRBJ1-5,CASSGAASPFQPQHF
TRBD2,TRBV20-1,TRBJ2-1,CSALERGGRHEQFF
TRBD1,TRBV5-1,TRBJ2-1,CASSLGPGQGYGLAFWGEQFF
TRBD1,TRBV25-1,TRBJ2-7,CASIPKGGQDGPYEQYF
TRBD1,TRBV6-1,TRBJ2-7,CASSDTGQSNEQYF
NA,TRBV11-2,TRBJ2-7,CASSLGPYEQCF
NA,TRBV19,TRBJ1-5,CASSLTGYGQPQHF
NA,TRBV6-1,TRBJ2-5,CASSEIISIQETQYF
TRBD1,TRBV28,TRBJ2-7,CASGQGSVEQYF
NA,TRBV28,TRBJ1-1,CASSFLPPRGTEAFF
NA,TRBV13,TRBJ2-1,CASSSGHGTNEQFF
NA,TRBV20-1,TRBJ2-6,CSARDPRGSGANVLTF